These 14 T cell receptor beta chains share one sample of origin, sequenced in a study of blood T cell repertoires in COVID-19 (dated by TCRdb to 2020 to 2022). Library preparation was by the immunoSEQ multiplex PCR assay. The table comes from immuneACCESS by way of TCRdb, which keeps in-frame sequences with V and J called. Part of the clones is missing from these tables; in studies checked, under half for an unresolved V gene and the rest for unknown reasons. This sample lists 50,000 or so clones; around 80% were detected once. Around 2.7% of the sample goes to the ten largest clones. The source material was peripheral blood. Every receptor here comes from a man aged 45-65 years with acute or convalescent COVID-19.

The CDR3 reads CASRNSGSYEQYF. In nucleotides, the CDR3 is TGTGCCAGCAGGAATAGCGGGAGCTACGAGCAGTACTTC. The rearrangement joins TRBV5-6 to TRBJ2-7; 9 positions match TRBD2. Trimming took 5 bases from V and 3 from J; bases not matched to a gene: 3. This CDR3 is built from 13 residues. Germline CDR1 is SGHDT and CDR2 is YYEEEE.

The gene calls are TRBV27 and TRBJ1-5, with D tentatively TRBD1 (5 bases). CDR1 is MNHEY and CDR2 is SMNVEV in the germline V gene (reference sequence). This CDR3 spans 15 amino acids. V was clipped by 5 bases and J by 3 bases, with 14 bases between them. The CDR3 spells CASSPIGGNNQPQHF. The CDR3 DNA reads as TGTGCCAGCAGTCCCATTGGGGGGAACAATCAGCCCCAGCATTTT.

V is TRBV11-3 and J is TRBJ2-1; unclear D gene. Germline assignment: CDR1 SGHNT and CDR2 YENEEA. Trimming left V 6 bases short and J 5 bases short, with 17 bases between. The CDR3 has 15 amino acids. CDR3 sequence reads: CASRAIQSIDNEQFF. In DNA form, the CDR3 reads TGTGCCAGCAGAGCCATTCAAAGTATAGACAATGAGCAGTTCTTC.

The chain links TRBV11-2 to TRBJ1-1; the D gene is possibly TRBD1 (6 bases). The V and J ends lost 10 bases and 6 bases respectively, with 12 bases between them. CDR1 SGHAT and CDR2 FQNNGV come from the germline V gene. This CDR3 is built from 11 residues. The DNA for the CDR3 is TGTGCCACCCGAGGGGGAGCTGAAGCTTTCTTT. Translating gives CATRGGAEAFF. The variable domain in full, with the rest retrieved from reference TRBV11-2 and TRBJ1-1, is EAGVAQSPRYKIIEKRQSVAFWCNPISGHATLYWYQQILGQGPKLLIQFQNNGVVDDSQLPKDRFSAERLKGVDSTLKIQPAKLEDSAVYLCATRGGAEAFFGQGTRLTVV.

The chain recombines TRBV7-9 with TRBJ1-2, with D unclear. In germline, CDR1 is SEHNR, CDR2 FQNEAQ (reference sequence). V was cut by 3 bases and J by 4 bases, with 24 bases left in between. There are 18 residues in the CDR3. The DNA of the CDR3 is TGTGCCAGCAGCTTTTCGGAGTTCCTACCCATCTCGGGCTATGGCTACACCTTC. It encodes CASSFSEFLPISGYGYTF.

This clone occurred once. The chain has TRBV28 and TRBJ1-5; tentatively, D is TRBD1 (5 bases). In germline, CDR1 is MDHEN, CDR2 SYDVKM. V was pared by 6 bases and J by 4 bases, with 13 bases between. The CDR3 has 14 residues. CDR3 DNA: TGTGCCAGCAGGAGGCAGGGCAGGAATCAGCCCCAGCATTTT. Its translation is CASRRQGRNQPQHF.

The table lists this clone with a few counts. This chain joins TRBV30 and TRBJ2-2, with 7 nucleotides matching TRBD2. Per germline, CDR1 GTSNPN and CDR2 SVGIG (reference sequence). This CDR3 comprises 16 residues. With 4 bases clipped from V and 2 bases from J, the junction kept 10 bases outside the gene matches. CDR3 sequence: CAWMPTGGRNTGELFF. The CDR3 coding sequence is TGTGCCTGGATGCCCACTGGCGGGAGAAACACCGGGGAGCTGTTTTTT.

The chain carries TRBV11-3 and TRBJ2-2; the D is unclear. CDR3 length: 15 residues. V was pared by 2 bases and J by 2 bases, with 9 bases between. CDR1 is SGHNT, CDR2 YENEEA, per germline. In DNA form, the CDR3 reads TGTGCCAGCAGCTTAAACGAGCTAAACACCGGGGAGCTGTTTTTT. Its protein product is CASSLNELNTGELFF. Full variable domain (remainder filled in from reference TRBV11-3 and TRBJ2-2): EAGVVQSPRYKIIEKKQPVAFWCNPISGHNTLYWYLQNLGQGPELLIRYENEEAVDDSQLPKDRFSAERLKGVDSTLKIQPAELGDSAVYLCASSLNELNTGELFFGEGSRLTVL.

Written as DNA, the CDR3 is TGTGCCAGCAGTTACTCCAGGTCTAATCAGCCCCAGCATTTT. Translation: CASSYSRSNQPQHF. The V and J genes are TRBV6-5 and TRBJ1-5; D remains ambiguous. This CDR3 region has 14 residues. Germline loops: CDR1 MNHEY, CDR2 SVGAGI. V lost 0 bases to trimming and J lost 4 bases, with 7 bases between them.

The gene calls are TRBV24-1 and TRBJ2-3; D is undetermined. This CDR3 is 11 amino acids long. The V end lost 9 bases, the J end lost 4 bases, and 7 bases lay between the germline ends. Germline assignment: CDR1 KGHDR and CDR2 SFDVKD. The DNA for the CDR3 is TGTGCCACCTCAAACTCAGATACGCAGTATTTT. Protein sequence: CATSNSDTQYF.

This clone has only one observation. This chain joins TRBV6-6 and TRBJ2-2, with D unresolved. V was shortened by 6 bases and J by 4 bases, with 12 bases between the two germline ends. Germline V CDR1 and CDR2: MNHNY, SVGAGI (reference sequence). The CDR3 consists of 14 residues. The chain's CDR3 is CASSPASSTGELFF. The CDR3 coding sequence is TGTGCCAGCAGCCCAGCGTCCTCCACCGGGGAGCTGTTTTTT.

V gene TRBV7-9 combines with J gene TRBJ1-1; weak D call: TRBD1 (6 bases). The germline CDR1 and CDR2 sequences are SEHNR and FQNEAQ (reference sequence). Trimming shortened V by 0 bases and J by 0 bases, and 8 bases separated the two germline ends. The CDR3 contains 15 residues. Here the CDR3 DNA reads TGTGCCAGCAGCTTAGCGGGGGCTTTGAACACTGAAGCTTTCTTT. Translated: CASSLAGALNTEAFF.

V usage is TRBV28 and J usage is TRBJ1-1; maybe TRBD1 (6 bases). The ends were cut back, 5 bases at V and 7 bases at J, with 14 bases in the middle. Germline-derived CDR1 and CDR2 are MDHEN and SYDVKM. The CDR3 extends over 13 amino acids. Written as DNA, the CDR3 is TGTGCCAGCAGTGTGGGGGGGCGGAGTGAAGCTTTCTTT. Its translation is CASSVGGRSEAFF.

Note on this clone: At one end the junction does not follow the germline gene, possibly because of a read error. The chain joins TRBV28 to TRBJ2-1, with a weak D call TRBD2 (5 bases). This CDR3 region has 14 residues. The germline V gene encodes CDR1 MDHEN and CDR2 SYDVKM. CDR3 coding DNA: TGTGCCAGCAGTCCACCGGACTCCGACAATGAGCAGTTCTTC. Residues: CASSPPDSDNEQFF.